The 20 T cell receptor beta chains below were found in one sample sequenced in a study of control samples from healthy donors and cancer patients (TCRdb year 2020). Library preparation was by the immunoSEQ multiplex PCR assay. Held by TCRdb, this immuneACCESS table contains in-frame sequences only and omits some clones. Under half of the omission traces to an unresolved V gene where checked; the cause of the rest is unknown. In all, the sample holds 45,000 to 65,000 clones, and about 88% of those were seen once. Roughly 42% of the sample is held by the ten biggest clonotypes. The sequencing sample was made of PBMCs. Receptors originate from a man aged 50-60 years with head and neck cancer.

The chain links TRBV28 to TRBJ2-2; 9 positions match TRBD1. Trimming removed 4 bases from V and 1 base from J; junction bases left unmatched: 7. CDR3 length: 17 residues. The germline gives CDR1 MDHEN, CDR2 SYDVKM. CDR3 DNA sequence: TGTGCCAGCAGTTCCATCTGGGGACAGGGGAACACCGGGGAGCTGTTTTTT. The encoded protein is CASSSIWGQGNTGELFF.

In DNA form, the CDR3 reads TGTGCCACCAGCAGAGATCTGGGGTGGGATGGCTACACCTTC. Protein sequence: CATSRDLGWDGYTF. The V call is TRBV15, the J call TRBJ1-2; D gene unclear. Germline CDR1 reads LNHNV; CDR2 reads YYDKDF (reference sequence). The length of the CDR3 is 14 residues. V lost 0 bases, J lost 6 bases, and 11 bases lay in between. Combining the CDR3 with reference TRBV15 and TRBJ1-2 gives the whole variable domain DAMVIQNPRYQVTQFGKPVTLSCSQTLNHNVMYWYQQKSSQAPKLLFHYYDKDFNNEADTPDNFQSRRPNTSFCFLDIRSPGLGDTAMYLCATSRDLGWDGYTFGSGTRLTVV.

As concerns this clone: A junction end diverges from the germline sequence, so it may reflect a read error. J is TRBJ2-7 and V is TRBV6-6; D gene uncertain. The CDR3 consists of 13 residues. Germline V gene sequence: CDR1 MNHNY, CDR2 SVGAGI (reference sequence). The CDR3: CASSYSAADNPDF. Here the CDR3 DNA reads TGTGCCAGCAGTTACTCTGCTGCGGATAACCCTGATTTC.

V and J are TRBV6-4 and TRBJ1-2; D remains unclear. Trimming pared 4 bases from V and 4 bases from J, leaving 16 bases between. Germline V gives CDR1 MRHNA, CDR2 SNTAGT. CDR3 length equals 15 residues. The CDR3 nucleotides read TGTGCCAGCAGTGCCCTGGTCGGGCCCGGCTATGGCTACACCTTC. Its protein is CASSALVGPGYGYTF.

This clone appeared once. The chain links TRBV5-1 to TRBJ2-2, with 12 bases identical to TRBD2. Germline values: CDR1 SGHRS, CDR2 YFSETQ. The CDR3 has 18 residues. V dropped 4 bases and J dropped 2; count of bases not matched to a gene: 9. CDR3 sequence (DNA): TGCGCCAGCAGCGGGAAAAGGACTAGCGGGGTAAACACCGGGGAGCTGTTTTTT. Translated: CASSGKRTSGVNTGELFF.

This clone was seen a few times. The V gene is TRBV3-1 (or the pseudogene TRBV3-2), the J gene TRBJ2-2; weak D call: TRBD2 (6 bases). The CDR3 is 14 residues long. Germline V gene lookup returns CDR1 LGHDT and CDR2 YNNKEL (reference sequence). Trimming left V 4 bases short and J 9 bases short, with 15 bases between. The CDR3 nucleotides read TGTGCCAGCAGCCTCCGACTAGGTGGCAGGGAGCTGTTTTTT. This translates into CASSLRLGGRELFF.

The chain employs TRBV3-1 (or the pseudogene TRBV3-2) and TRBJ2-5, with D unclear. The CDR3 spans 12 residues. Trimming cost V 6 bases and J 2 bases, with 7 bases left between them. The V gene's germline CDR1 is LGHDT and CDR2 YNNKEL (reference sequence). CDR3 sequence reads: CASSGRQETQYF. In DNA form, the CDR3 reads TGTGCCAGCAGTGGCAGGCAAGAGACCCAGTACTTC.

The chain recombines TRBV11-2 with TRBJ2-5; 7 nucleotides match TRBD1. CDR1 is SGHAT and CDR2 is FQNNGV in the germline V gene. The CDR3 length is 14 residues. V lost 6 bases, J lost 4 bases, and 8 bases stayed unmatched. CDR3 region: CASSFRRTGETQYF. The CDR3 DNA follows: TGTGCCAGCAGTTTCCGGAGGACAGGAGAGACCCAGTACTTC.

The chain carries TRBV27 and TRBJ1-1; 7 bases are shared with TRBD1. Germline V gives CDR1 MNHEY, CDR2 SMNVEV (reference sequence). The CDR3 has 13 amino acids. V lost 2 bases, J lost 5 bases, and 2 bases stayed unmatched. CDR3 sequence reads: CASSLVRGTEAFF. The CDR3 DNA sequence: TGTGCCAGCAGTTTAGTCAGGGGGACTGAAGCTTTCTTT.

This clone occurred once. The chain combines TRBV28 with TRBJ2-5, with 10 bases that match TRBD2. The CDR3 extends over 18 amino acids. The germline V gene has CDR1 MDHEN and CDR2 SYDVKM. Trimming removed 5 bases from V and 4 bases from J; junction bases left unmatched: 16. DNA for the CDR3: TGTGCCAGCAGTCCTATTATGGGACTAGCGAGGGGGGGAGAGACCCAGTACTTC. Its protein product is CASSPIMGLARGGETQYF.

The chain is built from TRBV30 and TRBJ2-5, with D uncertain. This CDR3 has 11 amino acids. The germline gives CDR1 GTSNPN, CDR2 SVGIG (reference sequence). Trimming cost V 2 bases and J 4 bases, with 5 bases left between them. This CDR3 is CAWSRLETQYF. DNA of the CDR3: TGTGCCTGGAGTCGGCTAGAGACCCAGTACTTC.

The gene calls are TRBV28 and TRBJ2-1; 7 positions agree with TRBD1. The length of the CDR3 is 15 residues. The junction had 8 bases not matched to a gene; V was cut back by 8 bases and J by 1 base. The germline V gene encodes CDR1 MDHEN and CDR2 SYDVKM. CDR3 DNA sequence: TGTGCCAGCGGGACAGCGATGGGGTCCTACAATGAGCAGTTCTTC. As protein: CASGTAMGSYNEQFF.

The chain has TRBV27 and TRBJ2-1; 12 bases are a match to TRBD2. The CDR3 runs 14 residues. V was clipped by 6 bases and J by 5 bases; unmatched bases: 2. The germline CDR1 and CDR2 sequences are MNHEY and SMNVEV (reference sequence). CDR3 coding DNA: TGTGCCAGCAGACTAGCGGGGGGAAACAATGAGCAGTTCTTC. Protein product: CASRLAGGNNEQFF.

This clone was recorded only once. V and J are TRBV19 and TRBJ1-1; TRBD1 aligns across 7 bases. CDR1 and CDR2 from the germline V gene are LNHDA and SQIVND (reference sequence). The CDR3 is 16 amino acids. Germline trimming cut 7 bases from V and 4 bases from J; bases unmatched to any gene: 15. The CDR3 region has the DNA TGTGCCAGTAAGGAGCGTCGGGCAGGGGGTGCCACTGAAGCTTTCTTT. Its translation: CASKERRAGGATEAFF.

This rearrangement joins TRBV5-1 to TRBJ2-7; 7 nucleotides align to TRBD1. With 1 base clipped from V and 4 bases from J, the junction kept 5 bases outside the gene matches. Germline values: CDR1 SGHRS, CDR2 YFSETQ. This CDR3 spans 14 amino acids. The CDR3 region is CASSLTGQIYEQYF. In nucleotides, the CDR3 is TGCGCCAGCAGCTTGACGGGACAGATTTACGAGCAGTACTTC. Based on the CDR3 plus reference TRBV5-1 and TRBJ2-7, the full variable domain is KAGVTQTPRYLIKTRGQQVTLSCSPISGHRSVSWYQQTPGQGLQFLFEYFSETQRNKGNFPGRFSGRQFSNSRSEMNVSTLELGDSALYLCASSLTGQIYEQYFGPGTRLTVT.

This sequence joins TRBV5-1 and TRBJ2-6, with D perhaps matching TRBD1 (6 bases). This CDR3 is built from 15 residues. CDR1 SGHRS and CDR2 YFSETQ come from the germline V gene. V was shortened by 4 bases and J by 9 bases, with 17 bases between the two germline ends. The CDR3 sequence is CASSQGQLVGNVLTF. The CDR3 DNA follows: TGCGCCAGCAGCCAGGGACAACTCGTTGGCAACGTCCTGACTTTC.

This chain connects TRBV2 to TRBJ2-7; D possibly matches TRBD1 or TRBD2 (5 bases each). This CDR3 is 13 amino acids long. V was pared by 9 bases and J by 1 base, with 13 bases between. Germline CDR1 and CDR2: SNHLY and FYNNEI. The CDR3 DNA is TGTGCCAGTGGGGGTGTTCTATCCTACGAGCAGTACTTC. It is translated as CASGGVLSYEQYF.

This clone was detected a few times. The chain carries TRBV6-5 and TRBJ1-3; no firm D call. CDR3 length: 13 amino acids. CDR1 is MNHEY and CDR2 is SVGAGI in the germline V gene. Trimming left V 7 bases short and J 6 bases short, with 13 bases between. This chain's CDR3 is CASKGPISNTIYF. The CDR3 nucleotides read TGTGCCAGCAAGGGCCCCATATCAAACACCATATATTTT.

This clone was observed a single time. The chain employs TRBV11-2 and TRBJ2-1; perhaps D is TRBD1 or TRBD2 (5 bases each). CDR1 and CDR2 from the germline V gene are SGHAT and FQNNGV. With 1 base removed from V and 4 bases from J, the gap between germline ends came to 14 bases. The CDR3 covers 16 residues. The CDR3 DNA reads as TGTGCCAGCAGCTTAGGGCCGGGGCCCTTATACAATGAGCAGTTCTTC. Its translation is CASSLGPGPLYNEQFF.

The V call is TRBV19, the J call TRBJ2-1; 8 bases match TRBD1. Trimming cost V 4 bases and J 5 bases; bases outside gene matches: 7. The CDR3 has 15 residues. The germline V gene has CDR1 LNHDA and CDR2 SQIVND (reference sequence). The CDR3 region has the DNA TGTGCCAGTAGTACATCCGGACAGGGAAACAATGAGCAGTTCTTC. Translating gives CASSTSGQGNNEQFF.